A single sample is the source of the 23 T cell receptor beta chains below, sequenced in a study of blood T cell repertoires in COVID-19. Produced via immunoSEQ multiplex PCR; TCRdb's table is partial and in-frame only. In the table there are 150,000 to 200,000 clones, around four fifths of which are singletons. Sequencing used peripheral blood. The receptors stem from a man in his sixties with COVID-19, enrolled during active disease.

The chain carries TRBV28 and TRBJ2-7; 8 nucleotides line up with TRBD2. The CDR3 contains 15 residues. Germline lookup yields CDR1 MDHEN and CDR2 SYDVKM. The V gene end was trimmed by 5 bases and the J gene end by 7 bases; junction bases not matched to a gene: 13. Written as DNA, the CDR3 is TGTGCCAGCAGTCCCTCGGGAGCGGGAGTGTGGGAGCAGTACTTC. Translating it yields CASSPSGAGVWEQYF.

V is TRBV7-9 and J is TRBJ1-1, with a possible D match to TRBD1 (6 bases). Per the germline V gene, CDR1 is SEHNR and CDR2 is FQNEAQ (reference sequence). This CDR3 contains 12 residues. V lost 4 bases and J lost 5, with 8 bases in between. The CDR3 reads CASSYTGTEAFF. CDR3 DNA sequence: TGTGCCAGCAGCTATACAGGGACTGAAGCTTTCTTT.

The V call is TRBV5-1, the J call TRBJ2-3; D may be TRBD2 (6 bases). The CDR3 spans 14 residues. In germline, CDR1 is SGHRS, CDR2 YFSETQ. Trimming stripped 4 bases from V and 4 bases from J, with 13 bases between. CDR3 coding DNA: TGCGCCAGCAGCGAGGGACTTCCCGCAGATACGCAGTATTTT. It encodes CASSEGLPADTQYF.

This clone was counted a single time. The chain recombines TRBV30 with TRBJ1-5; the D gene is possibly TRBD1 (6 bases). The CDR3 is 12 residues long. Trimming cost V 7 bases and J 7 bases, with 14 bases left between them. Germline values: CDR1 GTSNPN, CDR2 SVGIG (reference sequence). The CDR3 DNA follows: TGTGCCTACTCTACAGGGACGCAGCCCCAGCATTTT. Translation: CAYSTGTQPQHF.

V and J are TRBV10-2 and TRBJ1-5; TRBD1 matches 7 bases. The CDR3 spans 14 residues. With 6 bases clipped from V and 2 bases from J, the junction kept 4 bases outside the gene matches. The germline V gene has CDR1 WSHSY and CDR2 SAAADI. The CDR3 DNA follows: TGCGCCAGCAGAGATGGACAGGGCAATCAGCCCCAGCATTTT. Protein product: CASRDGQGNQPQHF.

The chain joins TRBV30 to TRBJ1-1, with D perhaps matching TRBD1 (6 bases). This CDR3 has 15 residues. CDR1 GTSNPN and CDR2 SVGIG come from the germline V gene (reference sequence). The V end was cut by 7 bases, the J end by 1 base, with 19 bases between. The CDR3 spells CASSLQGPRNTEAFF. Written as DNA, the CDR3 is TGTGCCTCCTCCCTACAGGGACCTCGGAACACTGAAGCTTTCTTT.

V usage is TRBV27 and J usage is TRBJ2-7; 10 bases fit TRBD1. CDR3 length: 14 amino acids. J was trimmed by 7 bases and V by 5 bases; bases with no gene match: 8. In germline, CDR1 is MNHEY, CDR2 SMNVEV (reference sequence). CDR3 amino acids: CASSPGTGEWEQYF. CDR3 sequence (DNA): TGTGCCAGCAGTCCCGGGACAGGGGAATGGGAGCAGTACTTC.

The chain uses TRBV7-9 and TRBJ1-5; D is possibly TRBD1 (5 bases). Per the germline V gene, CDR1 is SEHNR and CDR2 is FQNEAQ (reference sequence). V lost 3 bases and J lost 4, with 10 bases in between. The CDR3 consists of 14 residues. CDR3 in amino acids: CASSLDNYNQPQHF. As DNA, the CDR3 is TGTGCCAGCAGCTTGGACAATTATAATCAGCCCCAGCATTTT.

The CDR3 region has the DNA TGTGCCAGCAGTTACAGCCCAGGGGGAAGCAATCAGCCCCAGCATTTT. Encoded protein: CASSYSPGGSNQPQHF. This chain uses TRBV6-6 with TRBJ1-5; TRBD1 matches 7 bases. Germline values: CDR1 MNHNY, CDR2 SVGAGI (reference sequence). The ends lost 2 bases at V and 1 base at J; junction bases unmatched: 5. The CDR3 covers 16 residues.

This clone was observed a handful of times. The gene calls are TRBV2 and TRBJ1-1; TRBD1 agrees at 8 bases. The CDR3 length is 15 residues. Per germline, CDR1 SNHLY and CDR2 FYNNEI. V dropped 5 bases and J dropped 1; count of bases not matched to a gene: 6. CDR3 amino acids: CASSKGQVQNTEAFF. CDR3 in DNA: TGTGCCAGCAGTAAGGGACAGGTCCAGAACACTGAAGCTTTCTTT. Supplemented by reference TRBV2 and TRBJ1-1, the full variable domain reads EPEVTQTPSHQVTQMGQEVILRCVPISNHLYFYWYRQILGQKVEFLVSFYNNEISEKSEIFDDQFSVERPDGSNFTLKIRSTKLEDSAMYFCASSKGQVQNTEAFFGQGTRLTVV.

This clone came up once. V and J are TRBV5-1 and TRBJ2-3; TRBD2 is a possible D gene (6 bases). Germline assignment: CDR1 SGHRS and CDR2 YFSETQ. The ends were cut back, 7 bases at V and 5 bases at J, with 17 bases in the middle. The CDR3 runs 14 residues. DNA for the CDR3: TGCGCCAGCGGCCTCGGGAGTCAGGTAGATACGCAGTATTTT. This gives the protein CASGLGSQVDTQYF.

This chain joins TRBV2 and TRBJ1-1; 10 nucleotides align to TRBD1. Germline CDR1 SNHLY, CDR2 FYNNEI. With V trimmed by 9 bases and J by 4 bases, 8 bases remained unmatched. CDR3 length: 14 amino acids. CDR3 amino acids: CARGTGDRSTEAFF. The CDR3 DNA sequence: TGTGCCAGAGGGACAGGGGATCGGAGCACTGAAGCTTTCTTT.

The V and J genes are TRBV5-1 and TRBJ1-2, with a tentative D call TRBD1 (5 bases). The CDR3 contains 15 residues. Germline V gene sequence: CDR1 SGHRS, CDR2 YFSETQ. V was trimmed by 0 bases and J by 0 bases, leaving 9 bases between them. CDR3 nucleotide sequence: TGCGCCAGCAGCTTGGGCGGGGGGGCTAACTATGGCTACACCTTC. Translating gives CASSLGGGANYGYTF.

The genes are TRBV6-1 and TRBJ1-1; D perhaps matches TRBD1 (5 bases). CDR3 length equals 15 residues. V was trimmed by 2 bases and J by 3 bases, leaving 13 bases between them. The germline V gene encodes CDR1 MNHNS and CDR2 SASEGT. The CDR3 spells CASSELTAIDTEAFF. DNA of the CDR3: TGTGCCAGCAGTGAACTGACAGCAATCGACACTGAAGCTTTCTTT.

The chain joins TRBV27 to TRBJ1-6; the match to TRBD1 covers 8 bases. Germline CDR1 and CDR2: MNHEY and SMNVEV (reference sequence). This CDR3 has 17 amino acids. With 1 base clipped from V and 5 bases from J, the junction kept 7 bases outside the gene matches. CDR3 DNA sequence: TGTGCCAGCAGTTTATTGGCAGGGACAGGTGATAATTCACCCCTCCACTTT. This codes for CASSLLAGTGDNSPLHF.

The chain carries TRBV2 and TRBJ2-7; D gene ambiguous. The V and J ends lost 8 bases and 0 bases respectively, with 17 bases between them. This CDR3 is built from 15 residues. Germline V gene data show CDR1 as SNHLY and CDR2 as FYNNEI. The CDR3 DNA sequence: TGTGCCAGCGTCTCGGAGACCGGCCGCTCCTACGAGCAGTACTTC. This encodes CASVSETGRSYEQYF.

The chain carries TRBV4-1 and TRBJ1-5, with D possibly TRBD1 on 6 matching bases. V was clipped by 3 bases and J by 0 bases, with 15 bases between them. Germline CDR1 MGHRA, CDR2 YSYEKL. This CDR3 has 17 amino acids. CDR3 nucleotides: TGCGCCAGCAGCCAGGGGGGGGCGGCGTATAGCAATCAGCCCCAGCATTTT. As protein: CASSQGGAAYSNQPQHF.

The chain combines TRBV7-9 with TRBJ2-1; no clear D gene. Trimming left V 5 bases short and J 7 bases short, with 21 bases between. CDR1 is SEHNR, CDR2 FQNEAQ, per germline (reference sequence). The CDR3 sequence is 16 residues long. The CDR3 here is CASSRNNRETGNEQFF. CDR3 bases: TGTGCCAGCAGCCGTAACAACCGAGAGACTGGAAATGAGCAGTTCTTC.

This sequence joins TRBV10-3 and TRBJ1-4; maybe TRBD1 (6 bases). Germline V gene data show CDR1 as ENHRY and CDR2 as SYGVKD. V shed 6 bases and J shed 3 bases, with 14 bases lying between them. This CDR3 is 15 amino acids long. The CDR3 DNA reads as TGTGCCATCAGCATTGGACAGTCACCTAATGAAAAACTGTTTTTT. It translates to CAISIGQSPNEKLFF.

This chain connects TRBV9 to TRBJ2-7, with 9 bases matching TRBD2. Trimming took 0 bases from V and 3 from J; bases not matched to a gene: 10. Germline V gene sequence: CDR1 SGDLS, CDR2 YYNGEE. The CDR3 is made up of 17 amino acids. The CDR3 coding sequence is TGTGCCAGCAGCGTAGCCCCAACCGCAGCGGGAGGCTACGAGCAGTACTTC. Translating gives CASSVAPTAAGGYEQYF.

The chain joins TRBV7-9 to TRBJ1-1; possibly TRBD1 for D (5 bases). Trimming shortened V by 0 bases and J by 1 base, and 9 bases separated the two germline ends. The CDR3 extends over 15 amino acids. Germline loops: CDR1 SEHNR, CDR2 FQNEAQ (reference sequence). The CDR3 loop reads CASSLALTANTEAFF. DNA of the CDR3: TGTGCCAGCAGCTTAGCGCTGACAGCGAACACTGAAGCTTTCTTT. Variable domain in full (rest from reference TRBV7-9 and TRBJ1-1): DTGVSQNPRHKITKRGQNVTFRCDPISEHNRLYWYRQTLGQGPEFLTYFQNEAQLEKSRLLSDRFSAERPKGSFSTLEIQRTEQGDSAMYLCASSLALTANTEAFFGQGTRLTVV.

The rearrangement links TRBV5-6 to TRBJ2-5; 8 bases map to TRBD1. The CDR3 is 13 amino acids. Germline assignment: CDR1 SGHDT and CDR2 YYEEEE. After removal of 5 bases from V and 4 bases from J, the junction contained 4 bases not matched to a gene. DNA for the CDR3: TGTGCCAGCAGTTCGACAGGGGCAGAGACCCAGTACTTC. Protein: CASSSTGAETQYF.

The chain recombines TRBV7-8 with TRBJ2-2, with 12 positions matching TRBD2. V gave up 4 bases and J gave up 5 bases; unmatched junction bases: 17. The CDR3 has 20 residues. The germline gives CDR1 SGHVS, CDR2 FQNEAQ. The CDR3 DNA sequence: TGTGCCAGCAGCTCCACTCAGGGGGCAGTGACTAGCGGGAGAACCGGGGAGCTGTTTTTT. Amino acids: CASSSTQGAVTSGRTGELFF.